A single sample is the source of the 17 T cell receptor beta chains below, sequenced in a study of shared clonotypes between healthy human individuals (dated by TCRdb to 2020 to 2022). The protocol used for the library was the immunoSEQ multiplex PCR assay. The immuneACCESS repertoire file appears here via TCRdb, limited to in-frame rearrangements. These files lack a portion of the clones; in checked studies, under half of the deficit traces to unresolved V genes, and the cause of the others is not known. The sample table shows more than 1,200,000 clones, and roughly 98.5% are seen once. In total, the top ten clones hold 0.36% of the sample. What was sequenced was naive CD4+ T cells sorted from blood. Sample cell subset or site, as interpreted from the label and publication: CD45RA+ positively selected. These receptors were collected from a man aged 25 to 40 in good health.

The chain recombines TRBV7-3 with TRBJ2-1; TRBD2 might be the D (5 bases). The V end lost 3 bases, the J end lost 5 bases, and 8 bases lay between the germline ends. The CDR3 spans 13 residues. Germline V gene data show CDR1 as SGHTA and CDR2 as FQGTGA. CDR3 sequence (DNA): TGTGCCAGCAGCTTCGGGAATCACAATGAGCAGTTCTTC. It specifies CASSFGNHNEQFF.

The chain employs TRBV27 and TRBJ2-1, with 8 bases that match TRBD2. This CDR3 comprises 16 residues. The V and J ends lost 5 bases and 9 bases, in that order; junction bases with no gene match: 15. Germline V gene data show CDR1 as MNHEY and CDR2 as SMNVEV (reference sequence). The CDR3 sequence: CASSLRGSGKYVEQFF. The CDR3 coding sequence is TGTGCCAGCAGTCTTCGAGGTAGCGGGAAGTATGTTGAGCAGTTCTTC.

The sample holds one count of this clone. The rearrangement uses TRBV9 and TRBJ2-1; D gene ambiguous. This CDR3 contains 14 residues. Germline CDR1 SGDLS, CDR2 YYNGEE. V was shortened by 4 bases and J by 7 bases, with 15 bases between the two germline ends. The CDR3 loop reads CASSPHEPPNEQFF. DNA of the CDR3: TGTGCCAGCAGCCCACATGAACCCCCTAATGAGCAGTTCTTC. The full variable domain, completed using reference TRBV9 and TRBJ2-1, is DSGVTQTPKHLITATGQRVTLRCSPRSGDLSVYWYQQSLDQGLQFLIQYYNGEERAKGNILERFSAQQFPDLHSELNLSSLELGDSALYFCASSPHEPPNEQFFGPGTRLTVL.

The CDR3 sequence: CASRTSGSGNIQYF. The CDR3 DNA is TGTGCCAGCCGGACTAGCGGGAGTGGCAACATTCAGTACTTC. The rearrangement uses TRBV27 and TRBJ2-4; 13 nucleotides align to TRBD2. With 8 bases clipped from V and 7 bases from J, the junction kept 5 bases outside the gene matches. The CDR3 is made up of 14 amino acids. Germline V gene lookup returns CDR1 MNHEY and CDR2 SMNVEV (reference sequence).

The J gene is TRBJ2-2, the V gene TRBV7-9, with 9 bases fitting TRBD2. The CDR3 spans 16 residues. V shed 2 bases, J shed 4 bases, and the junction held 5 bases outside the gene matches. Germline CDR1 SEHNR, CDR2 FQNEAQ (reference sequence). CDR3 loop: CASSLPGLASTGELFF. CDR3 in DNA: TGTGCCAGCAGCTTACCGGGACTAGCCTCCACCGGGGAGCTGTTTTTT.

V gene TRBV15 combines with J gene TRBJ2-2, with 7 nucleotides matching TRBD1. J lost 4 bases, V lost 1 base, and 6 bases had no gene match. This CDR3 has 16 residues. CDR1 is LNHNV, CDR2 YYDKDF, per germline (reference sequence). This CDR3 is CATSRAVGTATGELFF. CDR3 nucleotides: TGTGCCACCAGCAGAGCGGTCGGGACAGCCACCGGGGAGCTGTTTTTT. The entire variable domain, with the rest obtained from reference TRBV15 and TRBJ2-2, is as follows: DAMVIQNPRYQVTQFGKPVTLSCSQTLNHNVMYWYQQKSSQAPKLLFHYYDKDFNNEADTPDNFQSRRPNTSFCFLDIRSPGLGDTAMYLCATSRAVGTATGELFFGEGSRLTVL.

The rearrangement joins TRBV7-8 to TRBJ1-1; tentative D call: TRBD1 (5 bases). CDR1 and CDR2 (germline): SGHVS, FQNEAQ. This CDR3 region has 15 residues. V was pared by 3 bases and J by 0 bases, with 11 bases between. The CDR3 nucleotides read TGTGCCAGCAGCTTGGGGACCGCAATGAACACTGAAGCTTTCTTT. Protein sequence: CASSLGTAMNTEAFF.

The chain has TRBV14 and TRBJ2-7, with 7 bases lining up with TRBD1. Germline V lookup: CDR1 SGHDN, CDR2 FVKESK. Trimming removed 1 base from V and 0 bases from J; junction bases left unmatched: 6. The CDR3 has 16 amino acids. CDR3 DNA: TGTGCCAGCAGCCAAGCCCCGTGGGACAGCTCCTACGAGCAGTACTTC. This translates into CASSQAPWDSSYEQYF.

In DNA form, the CDR3 reads TGTGCCATCAGTGATACCCACCTCTACGAGCAGTACTTC. Amino acid sequence: CAISDTHLYEQYF. V gene TRBV10-3 combines with J gene TRBJ2-7; D is undetermined. The CDR3 spans 13 residues. V shed 3 bases and J shed 3 bases, with 9 bases lying between them. Germline V gene lookup returns CDR1 ENHRY and CDR2 SYGVKD.

The V call is TRBV10-1, the J call TRBJ2-7, with TRBD1 as a possible D gene (5 bases). Trimming pared 4 bases from V and 4 bases from J, leaving 14 bases between. Germline values: CDR1 WNHNN, CDR2 SYGVQD (reference sequence). CDR3 length equals 14 residues. The DNA for the CDR3 is TGCGCCAGCAGTGGGTCACTTACAGGATACGAGCAGTACTTC. Translation: CASSGSLTGYEQYF.

The chain joins TRBV6-5 to TRBJ1-5; no clear D gene. Germline-derived CDR1 and CDR2 are MNHEY and SVGAGI. Trimming removed 5 bases at V and 0 bases at J, with 11 bases between. This CDR3 has 15 residues. CDR3 region: CASSATENSNQPQHF. The CDR3 DNA is TGTGCCAGCAGTGCGACGGAAAATAGCAATCAGCCCCAGCATTTT.

The chain links TRBV29-1 to TRBJ1-4; unclear D gene. The V gene lost 6 bases and the J gene lost 3 bases, with 8 bases spanning the gap. CDR3 length: 12 amino acids. Germline V lookup: CDR1 SQVTM, CDR2 ANQGSEA. The CDR3 region has the DNA TGCAGCGTCCTCGGGTCTAATGAAAAACTGTTTTTT. It is translated as CSVLGSNEKLFF.

The J gene is TRBJ2-2, the V gene TRBV27, with 10 bases identical to TRBD2. V gave up 5 bases and J gave up 8 bases; unmatched junction bases: 11. The CDR3 runs to 16 residues. The germline V gene encodes CDR1 MNHEY and CDR2 SMNVEV (reference sequence). CDR3 nucleotides: TGTGCCAGCAGTGCCCTAGCGGGAGTTTTTGGTGGGGAGCTGTTTTTT. Translating it yields CASSALAGVFGGELFF.

The chain combines TRBV6-1 with TRBJ2-5; 7 bases match TRBD1. The germline V gene encodes CDR1 MNHNS and CDR2 SASEGT. The ends lost 3 bases at V and 3 bases at J; junction bases unmatched: 4. This CDR3 has 14 amino acids. As DNA, the CDR3 is TGTGCCAGCAGTGAGTCAGGGGGTGAAGAGACCCAGTACTTC. Its translation: CASSESGGEETQYF.

This chain links TRBV6-5 with TRBJ2-1, with TRBD2 identical over 8 bases. Trimming cost V 0 bases and J 5 bases; bases outside gene matches: 6. The germline CDR1 and CDR2 sequences are MNHEY and SVGAGI. This CDR3 region has 16 residues. The CDR3 DNA is TGTGCCAGCAGTTACTCAGAGACTAGCGCGAACAATGAGCAGTTCTTC. Its translation: CASSYSETSANNEQFF.

The chain joins TRBV28 to TRBJ2-5; D possibly matches TRBD1 or TRBD2 (5 bases each). Germline V gene sequence: CDR1 MDHEN, CDR2 SYDVKM. V lost 7 bases, J lost 1 base, and 10 bases lay in between. The CDR3 consists of 13 residues. Here the CDR3 reads CASTRGTQETQYF. The CDR3 region has the DNA TGTGCCAGCACCCGGGGCACCCAAGAGACCCAGTACTTC.

V and J are TRBV5-4 and TRBJ2-3; weak D call: TRBD2 (6 bases). Per germline, CDR1 SGHNT and CDR2 YYREEE (reference sequence). Trimming took off 0 bases at V and 4 bases at J, with 15 bases between the two ends. CDR3 size: 16 residues. Written as DNA, the CDR3 is TGTGCCAGCAGCTTGGCCGGGCGGGAAGGATCAGATACGCAGTATTTT. This codes for CASSLAGREGSDTQYF.